The rows below give T cell receptor beta chains drawn from one sample of a study of blood T cell repertoires in COVID-19. TCRdb keeps only in-frame clones here, not all; method: immunoSEQ multiplex PCR. The table shows approximately 60,000 clones, with more than 75% occurring only once. Sequencing was performed on peripheral blood. The receptors come from a man in his fifties with active or convalescent COVID-19. Both conserved end residues are part of each CDR3. The order of the fields is D gene, V gene, clone size, J gene, CDR3 protein, CDR3 DNA. D genes are given only for firm matches. Only some rows state a clone size, as once, few, many or a class for expanded clones.

TRBD2	TRBV7-2	NA	TRBJ2-3	CASSLAISGGSTDTQYF	TGTGCCAGCAGCTTAGCCATTAGCGGGGGGAGCACAGATACGCAGTATTTT
TRBD2	TRBV7-2	few	TRBJ2-1	CASSLGLAGEQFF	TGTGCCAGCAGCTTGGGGCTAGCGGGAGAGCAGTTCTTC
NA	TRBV7-8	NA	TRBJ1-2	CASSLTGANYGYTF	TGTGCCAGCAGCTTAACCGGTGCCAACTATGGCTACACCTTC
TRBD1	TRBV19	NA	TRBJ1-2	CASSMVLQGAGGYTF	TGTGCCAGTAGTATGGTATTACAGGGGGCTGGTGGCTACACCTTC
NA	TRBV6-5	NA	TRBJ1-2	CASSYAGKTNYGYTF	TGTGCCAGCAGTTATGCGGGCAAGACTAACTATGGCTACACCTTC
NA	TRBV18	NA	TRBJ2-2	CASSPFVGELFF	TGTGCCAGCTCACCTTTCGTTGGGGAGCTGTTTTTT
TRBD1	TRBV10-2	NA	TRBJ2-4	CASSGGETGGFDIQYF	TGCGCCAGCAGCGGTGGAGAGACAGGGGGCTTTGACATTCAGTACTTC
TRBD1	TRBV9	few	TRBJ1-4	CASSQQGGTTNEKLFF	TGTGCCAGCAGCCAACAAGGGGGCACGACTAATGAAAAACTGTTTTTT
NA	TRBV5-1	NA	TRBJ2-3	CASSSGQRTDTQYF	TGCGCCAGCAGCTCGGGACAACGCACAGATACGCAGTATTTT
NA	TRBV19	NA	TRBJ1-4	CATNRELNEKLFF	TGTGCCACCAACCGGGAGCTTAATGAAAAACTGTTTTTT
TRBD2	TRBV7-2	NA	TRBJ2-5	CASISRGLVSETQYF	TGTGCCAGCATCTCGAGGGGACTAGTAAGTGAGACCCAGTACTTC
NA	TRBV14	NA	TRBJ1-2	CASSQARDGYTF	TGTGCCAGCAGCCAAGCCAGGGATGGCTACACCTTC
NA	TRBV5-4	few	TRBJ2-7	CASSFVAGVRYEQYF	TGTGCCAGCAGCTTTGTGGCAGGGGTGCGCTACGAGCAGTACTTC
NA	TRBV29-1	NA	TRBJ1-4	CSVAQETTNEKLFF	TGCAGCGTCGCTCAGGAAACAACTAATGAAAAACTGTTTTTT
TRBD1	TRBV5-4	NA	TRBJ1-2	CASSPGQGGYTF	TGTGCCAGCAGCCCAGGACAGGGGGGCTACACCTTC
TRBD1	TRBV6-5	NA	TRBJ1-4	CASSFNGQGGEKLFF	TGTGCCAGCAGTTTCAACGGACAGGGTGGAGAAAAACTGTTTTTT
NA	TRBV11-2	NA	TRBJ2-7	CASSRINQVTYEQYF	TGTGCCAGCAGCCGTATTAACCAGGTTACCTACGAGCAGTACTTC
NA	TRBV29-1	NA	TRBJ1-1	CSVGAHTEAFF	TGCAGCGTTGGAGCACACACTGAAGCTTTCTTT
TRBD2	TRBV9	NA	TRBJ2-3	CASSVTSGPRDTQYF	TGTGCCAGCAGCGTTACTAGCGGCCCCCGGGATACGCAGTATTTT
TRBD2	TRBV2	NA	TRBJ2-5	CASSRTSGAGETQYF	TGTGCCAGCAGCCGGACTAGCGGGGCTGGTGAGACCCAGTACTTC
NA	TRBV2	few	TRBJ2-5	CASRPDRSQETQYF	TGTGCCAGCAGGCCCGACAGATCTCAAGAGACCCAGTACTTC
NA	TRBV19	few	TRBJ1-2	CASSIDFSTGANYGYTF	TGTGCCAGTAGTATAGATTTTTCGACAGGAGCTAACTATGGCTACACCTTC
TRBD2	TRBV13	NA	TRBJ2-7	CASSLASGVSYEQYF	TGTGCCAGCAGCTTAGCTAGCGGGGTCTCCTACGAGCAGTACTTC
NA	TRBV7-8	NA	TRBJ1-4	CASSPERDTHEKLFF	TGTGCCAGCAGCCCAGAACGGGACACCCATGAAAAACTGTTTTTT
NA	TRBV6-5	few	TRBJ2-2	CASSYGRNPPTGELFF	TGTGCCAGCAGTTACGGCCGTAACCCACCCACCGGGGAGCTGTTTTTT
TRBD2	TRBV5-1	few	TRBJ2-2	CASSFRTSDTGELFF	TGCGCCAGCAGCTTCCGGACTAGCGACACCGGGGAGCTGTTTTTT
NA	TRBV11-1	few	TRBJ2-2	CATAGTSAGELFF	TGTGCCACCGCCGGGACTTCGGCCGGGGAGCTGTTTTTT
TRBD1	TRBV7-2	NA	TRBJ1-2	CASSFDRDDGYTF	TGTGCCAGCAGCTTTGACAGGGATGATGGCTACACCTTC
TRBD1	TRBV6-5	few	TRBJ2-7	CASSSDRRTPGPEQYF	TGTGCCAGCAGTTCGGACAGGCGGACACCAGGCCCCGAGCAGTACTTC